The 27 T cell receptor beta chains given below trace back to one sample, sequenced in a study of regulatory T cells in long-lasting Graves disease. Arm-PCR of CDR3 regions and iRepertoire HTBI primers were the basis on which TCR beta libraries were built. From the multiplex PCR reads, TCRdb called clonotypes with MiXCR, one entry per CDR3 protein. The data contain about 420,000 distinct CDR3 sequences, about 17% of them singletons. The sample's time point: newly diagnosed GD, antithyroid drugs for less than 3 months. Isolated PBMC RNA provided the starting material for the TCR library. The data also belong to a second study, concerning T cells in Graves' hyperthyroidism and ophthalmopathy.

The source was peripheral blood mononuclear cells (PBMCs), collected at new diagnosis, from a patient treated with antithyroid drugs. All receptors derive from a woman aged 18 to 35 with Graves disease.

This clonotype was picked up many times. J is TRBJ2-1 and V is TRBV11-2, with unresolved D. Trimming took 3 bases from V and 4 from J, leaving 7 bases between them. The length of the CDR3 is 13 residues. Germline V gives CDR1 SGHAT, CDR2 FQNNGV. The CDR3 here is CASSFNGYNEQFF. Here the CDR3 DNA reads TGTGCCAGCAGCTTTAACGGTTACAATGAGCAGTTCTTC. The full variable domain, completed using reference TRBV11-2 and TRBJ2-1, is EAGVAQSPRYKIIEKRQSVAFWCNPISGHATLYWYQQILGQGPKLLIQFQNNGVVDDSQLPKDRFSAERLKGVDSTLKIQPAKLEDSAVYLCASSFNGYNEQFFGPGTRLTVL.

Ten or more counts support this clonotype. The junction and the germline gene differ at one end; a read error may be behind it. J is TRBJ2-3 and V is TRBV11-2, with unresolved D. The CDR3 is 15 amino acids. The V gene's germline CDR1 is SGHAT and CDR2 FQNNGV. The DNA for the CDR3 is TGTGCCAGCAGTTTAGCAGGTTCTAGCACAGATACGCAGTATTTT. Translation gives CASSLAGSSTDTQYF.

This clonotype has at least ten counts. This chain joins TRBV11-2 and TRBJ2-7, with TRBD1 matching over 7 bases. The germline V gene encodes CDR1 SGHAT and CDR2 FQNNGV. V lost 5 bases and J lost 0; bases outside the gene matches: 7. The CDR3 is 15 residues long. CDR3 sequence: CASSARGGASYEQYF. The DNA of the CDR3 is TGTGCCAGCAGCGCCAGAGGGGGCGCCTCCTACGAGCAGTACTTC.

This chain links TRBV9 with TRBJ2-7, with TRBD1 identical over 10 bases. The germline V gene has CDR1 SGDLS and CDR2 YYNGEE. This CDR3 spans 15 amino acids. V shed 4 bases and J 5 bases; nucleotides not matched to a gene: 9. The CDR3, as DNA: TGTGCCAGCAGCAGGGACAGGGGACGCTTCCACGAGCAGTACTTC. Protein product: CASSRDRGRFHEQYF.

The chain has TRBV7-2 and TRBJ2-2; 9 bases are shared with TRBD1. The CDR3 has 18 amino acids. Unmatched junction bases numbered 12, after V lost 5 bases and J lost 2 bases. CDR1 is SGHTA, CDR2 FQGNSA, per germline. CDR3 DNA: TGTGCCAGCAGCCATAATACGCCGGGACAGGGCAACACCGGGGAGCTGTTTTTT. It codes for CASSHNTPGQGNTGELFF.

This chain uses TRBV28 with TRBJ2-5; tentative D call: TRBD2 (5 bases). The germline V gene encodes CDR1 MDHEN and CDR2 SYDVKM. Trimming left V 4 bases short and J 4 bases short, with 16 bases between. CDR3 length: 15 residues. The CDR3 loop reads CASSYSSLTRETQYF. The CDR3 DNA is TGTGCCAGCAGTTACTCCTCCCTAACTAGAGAGACCCAGTACTTC.

This clonotype was observed many times. The V gene is TRBV20-1, the J gene TRBJ2-1, with 7 bases identical to TRBD2. Per germline, CDR1 DFQATT and CDR2 SNEGSKA (reference sequence). The CDR3 is 16 residues long. V dropped 1 base and J dropped 1; count of bases not matched to a gene: 7. The CDR3 coding sequence is TGCAGTGCTAGAGCTCGGACTAGTTGGTCCTACAATGAGCAGTTCTTC. Its protein is CSARARTSWSYNEQFF.

Concerning this clonotype itself: A far larger clone lies a single base away; this is likely a read error. This sequence joins TRBV9 and TRBJ2-7; 7 bases agree with TRBD2. Germline trimming cut 0 bases from V and 7 bases from J; bases unmatched to any gene: 10. Germline V gene sequence: CDR1 SGDLS, CDR2 YYNGEE. The CDR3 contains 15 residues. The CDR3 DNA reads as TGTGCCAGCAGCGTAGGCGGGAGCTCCTACAATGAGCAGTACTTC. Amino acids: CASSVGGSSYNEQYF.

This clonotype was seen ten or more times. The rearrangement links TRBV20-1 to TRBJ2-1, with D perhaps assigned TRBD1 or TRBD2 (6 bases each). This CDR3 comprises 15 residues. Germline CDR1 reads DFQATT; CDR2 reads SNEGSKA (reference sequence). Between the trimmed V and J ends, which lost 3 bases and 7 bases, there was a span of 19 bases. The CDR3 DNA follows: TGCAGTGCTAGGCTAGAGGAGGGGGTGGGTAATGAGCAGTTCTTC. Translating it yields CSARLEEGVGNEQFF.

This clonotype was detected a few times. The rearrangement joins TRBV28 to TRBJ2-5; D unresolved. Germline assignment: CDR1 MDHEN and CDR2 SYDVKM. The CDR3 runs 16 residues. The germline V and J ends were trimmed by 5 bases and 5 bases, with 21 bases remaining between them. CDR3 sequence reads: CASSHILHPLTETQYF. The CDR3 DNA reads as TGTGCCAGCAGTCACATACTACACCCTCTTACGGAGACCCAGTACTTC.

This clonotype was picked up many times. V gene TRBV6-5 combines with J gene TRBJ2-5; no definite D call. The CDR3 is made up of 12 amino acids. Deletions cut 0 bases from V and 5 bases from J, with 4 bases between. Germline values: CDR1 MNHEY, CDR2 SVGAGI. The CDR3, as DNA: TGTGCCAGCAGTTACTCAGGGGAGACCCAGTACTTC. Translating gives CASSYSGETQYF.

This chain links TRBV5-1 with TRBJ2-1; D may correspond to TRBD1 or TRBD2 (5 bases each). The CDR3 runs to 15 residues. The germline V and J ends were trimmed by 5 bases and 7 bases, with 19 bases remaining between them. Germline values: CDR1 SGHRS, CDR2 YFSETQ. CDR3 region: CASRRGGRGENEQFF. DNA of the CDR3: TGCGCCAGCAGAAGGGGTGGGAGAGGAGAGAATGAGCAGTTCTTC.

This clonotype was seen ten or more times. V and J are TRBV28 and TRBJ2-5; TRBD2 is a possible D gene (5 bases). The V gene's germline CDR1 is MDHEN and CDR2 SYDVKM. V gave up 10 bases and J gave up 2 bases, with 14 bases separating them. The CDR3 consists of 13 residues. The CDR3 bases are TGTGCCACAGCGTCGACGGGACAAGAGACCCAGTACTTC. Translated: CATASTGQETQYF.

This rearrangement joins TRBV7-2 to TRBJ1-1, with a possible D match to TRBD1 (6 bases). Trimming pared 2 bases from V and 11 bases from J, leaving 18 bases between. Germline values: CDR1 SGHTA, CDR2 FQGNSA. The CDR3 covers 14 residues. The CDR3 loop is CASSLFGQGWDAFF. DNA of the CDR3: TGTGCCAGCAGCTTATTCGGCCAGGGGTGGGACGCTTTCTTT.

This clonotype has more than one count but fewer than ten. V gene TRBV10-3 combines with J gene TRBJ1-2; 7 nucleotides line up with TRBD1. Germline loops: CDR1 ENHRY, CDR2 SYGVKD. This CDR3 comprises 15 residues. The V and J ends lost 11 bases and 0 bases, in that order; junction bases with no gene match: 12. The CDR3 DNA sequence: TGTGCCGCCAGACAGGGTAGATCCCCTAACTATGGCTACACCTTC. Translated: CAARQGRSPNYGYTF.

The chain combines TRBV28 with TRBJ2-7; weak D call: TRBD2 (5 bases). The CDR3 is 13 residues long. Trimming took off 3 bases at V and 4 bases at J, with 10 bases between the two ends. CDR1 and CDR2 from the germline V gene are MDHEN and SYDVKM. The chain's CDR3 is CASSLYRLYEQYF. The CDR3, as DNA: TGTGCCAGCAGTTTGTACAGACTATACGAGCAGTACTTC. Full variable domain (remainder filled in from reference TRBV28 and TRBJ2-7): DVKVTQSSRYLVKRTGEKVFLECVQDMDHENMFWYRQDPGLGLRLIYFSYDVKMKEKGDIPEGYSVSREKKERFSLILESASTNQTSMYLCASSLYRLYEQYFGPGTRLTVT.

Notes on this clonotype: A much bigger clone sits one base away, suggesting this may be a read error. The chain joins TRBV28 to TRBJ2-7; TRBD2 matches 11 bases. The J call could be wrong; TRBJ2-1 is a better fit for the DNA end. The CDR3 spans 15 residues. Germline CDR1 MDHEN, CDR2 SYDVKM. The chain's CDR3 is CASSAGTSGNNKQFF. The CDR3 DNA follows: TGTGCCAGCAGCGCCGGGACTAGCGGAAACAATAAGCAGTTCTTC.

This chain joins TRBV29-1 and TRBJ2-1; 8 bases map to TRBD1. The germline gives CDR1 SQVTM, CDR2 ANQGSEA. V was pared by 1 base and J by 6 bases, with 14 bases of the junction left unmatched. This CDR3 region has 17 residues. The CDR3 loop reads CSVEGGQVERVINEQFF. For the CDR3, the DNA is TGCAGCGTTGAAGGGGGACAGGTTGAGAGGGTTATCAATGAGCAGTTCTTC.

This clonotype has a count of ten or more. J is TRBJ2-7 and V is TRBV18; D gene ambiguous. V was pared by 3 bases and J by 0 bases, with 9 bases between. The germline V gene has CDR1 KGHSH and CDR2 LQKENI. The CDR3 extends over 14 amino acids. CDR3 region: CASSPSPSSYEQYF. The CDR3 DNA sequence: TGTGCCAGCTCACCCTCCCCGAGCTCCTACGAGCAGTACTTC.

This clonotype has just a few counts. CDR3 sequence reads: CASSMASGPGGQPQHF. The CDR3 DNA sequence: TGTGCCAGTAGTATGGCGTCAGGGCCTGGGGGGCAGCCCCAGCATTTT. V is TRBV19 and J is TRBJ1-5; D is perhaps TRBD1 (5 bases). Germline lookup yields CDR1 LNHDA and CDR2 SQIVND (reference sequence). This CDR3 has 16 amino acids. Trimming took 3 bases from V and 7 from J, leaving 19 bases between them. The variable domain in full, completed from reference TRBV19 and TRBJ1-5, reads DGGITQSPKYLFRKEGQNVTLSCEQNLNHDAMYWYRQDPGQGLRLIYYSQIVNDFQKGDIAEGYSVSREKKESFPLTVTSAQKNPTAFYLCASSMASGPGGQPQHFGDGTRLSIL.

This clonotype was counted between two and nine times. This chain uses TRBV5-1 with TRBJ2-6, with D perhaps matching TRBD2 (7 bases). Germline V gene data show CDR1 as SGHRS and CDR2 as YFSETQ. Trimming took off 5 bases at V and 2 bases at J, with 14 bases between the two ends. CDR3 length: 16 amino acids. The CDR3, as DNA: TGCGCCAGCAGGGAGGGGGGGTCGACTGGGGCCAACGTCCTGACTTTC. This gives the protein CASREGGSTGANVLTF.

In its sample, this clonotype was seen many times. J is TRBJ2-1 and V is TRBV20-1; either TRBD1 or TRBD2 may fit D (5 bases each). The CDR3 extends over 11 amino acids. Trimming removed 6 bases from V and 7 bases from J, with 10 bases in between. Germline loops: CDR1 DFQATT, CDR2 SNEGSKA (reference sequence). CDR3 bases: TGCAGTGCCAGGGACGAGAATGAGCAGTTCTTC. Translated, it gives CSARDENEQFF.

This clonotype was found many times. The chain couples TRBV3-1 to TRBJ2-7; D is ambiguous. CDR3 size: 12 residues. Germline V lookup: CDR1 LGHDT, CDR2 YNNKEL (reference sequence). The V end lost 2 bases, the J end lost 3 bases, and 5 bases lay between the germline ends. CDR3 amino acids: CASSQQVYEQYF. In DNA form, the CDR3 reads TGTGCCAGCAGCCAACAGGTCTACGAGCAGTACTTC.

This clonotype was observed at least ten times. The gene calls are TRBV7-9 and TRBJ2-3, with 9 positions matching TRBD2. V dropped 4 bases and J dropped 4; count of bases not matched to a gene: 3. CDR1 and CDR2 (germline): SEHNR, FQNEAQ (reference sequence). The CDR3 sequence is 14 residues long. The CDR3 is CASSYSGSADTQYF. The CDR3 bases are TGTGCCAGCAGCTATAGCGGGAGTGCAGATACGCAGTATTTT.

The chain uses TRBV2 and TRBJ1-2; D not resolved. The germline V and J ends were trimmed by 11 bases and 2 bases, with 15 bases remaining between them. The CDR3 sequence is 13 residues long. CDR1 and CDR2 from the germline V gene are SNHLY and FYNNEI. CDR3 DNA sequence: TGTGCCTCCAGCAGGTTGGGGAACTATGGCTACACCTTC. It encodes CASSRLGNYGYTF.

This clonotype was recorded at least ten times. The chain is built from TRBV18 and TRBJ2-5; no clear D gene. The germline gives CDR1 KGHSH, CDR2 LQKENI. Trimming cost V 4 bases and J 0 bases, with 12 bases left between them. This CDR3 has 15 amino acids. In DNA form, the CDR3 reads TGTGCCAGCTCACTCTTTCGGACGAACCAAGAGACCCAGTACTTC. The encoded protein is CASSLFRTNQETQYF.

This clonotype occurred many times. V is TRBV27 and J is TRBJ2-5; possible D gene TRBD1, 6 bases. V was shortened by 2 bases and J by 5 bases, with 12 bases between the two germline ends. The CDR3 length is 14 residues. Per the germline V gene, CDR1 is MNHEY and CDR2 is SMNVEV (reference sequence). CDR3 DNA: TGTGCCAGCAGTTTAAACAGGGTTTTGGAGACCCAGTACTTC. This translates into CASSLNRVLETQYF.